This T cell receptor beta chain was sequenced in a study of blood T cell repertoires in COVID-19. Across the whole study: Whether acute or convalescent, the COVID-19 samples came from the United States, Italy and Spain. The cDNA or gDNA used as material had been derived from T cells, B-cell-depleted T cells, or PBMCs.

The ends lost 10 bases at V and 4 bases at J; junction bases unmatched: 9. Germline V gives CDR1 LGHDT, CDR2 YNNKEL (reference sequence). CDR3 length: 14 amino acids. Repertoires were generated with immunoSEQ multiplex PCR, while TCRdb's copy carries only in-frame clones and drops some. The sample yields around 200,000 clones, more than 60% seen once. Input material: peripheral blood. The clonotype was recovered from a man aged 50-59 years who had recovered from COVID-19. V and J are TRBV3-1 (or the pseudogene TRBV3-2) and TRBJ2-7; TRBD2 agrees at 11 bases. The CDR3 here is CATSPGLAGYEQYF. DNA for the CDR3: TGTGCCACCTCTCCAGGACTAGCGGGTTACGAGCAGTACTTC.